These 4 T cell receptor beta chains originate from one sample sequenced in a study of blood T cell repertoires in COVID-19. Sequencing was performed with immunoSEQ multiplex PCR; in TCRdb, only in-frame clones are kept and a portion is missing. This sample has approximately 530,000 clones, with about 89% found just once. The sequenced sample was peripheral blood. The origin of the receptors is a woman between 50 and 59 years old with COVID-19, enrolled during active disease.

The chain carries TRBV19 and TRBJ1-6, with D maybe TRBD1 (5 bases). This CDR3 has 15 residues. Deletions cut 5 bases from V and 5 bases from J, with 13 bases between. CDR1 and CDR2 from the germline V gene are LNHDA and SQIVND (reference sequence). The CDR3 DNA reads TGTGCCAGTAGTGCCGGGGGGGGGAATAATTCACCCCTCCACTTT. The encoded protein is CASSAGGGNNSPLHF.

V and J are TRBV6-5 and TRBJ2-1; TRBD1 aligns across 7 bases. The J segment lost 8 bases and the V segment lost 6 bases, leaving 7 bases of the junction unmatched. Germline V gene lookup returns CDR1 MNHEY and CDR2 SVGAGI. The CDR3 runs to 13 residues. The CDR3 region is CASRGQQVHEQFF. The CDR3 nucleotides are TGTGCCAGCAGGGGACAGCAGGTCCATGAGCAGTTCTTC.

Written as DNA, the CDR3 is TGTGCCAGCAGCTTATCGGCAGGGGGCAGGCAGCCCCAGCATTTT. This translates into CASSLSAGGRQPQHF. This chain joins TRBV7-2 and TRBJ1-5; TRBD1 matches at 8 bases. V dropped 2 bases and J dropped 7; count of bases not matched to a gene: 7. This CDR3 has 15 residues. Germline V gene lookup returns CDR1 SGHTA and CDR2 FQGNSA.

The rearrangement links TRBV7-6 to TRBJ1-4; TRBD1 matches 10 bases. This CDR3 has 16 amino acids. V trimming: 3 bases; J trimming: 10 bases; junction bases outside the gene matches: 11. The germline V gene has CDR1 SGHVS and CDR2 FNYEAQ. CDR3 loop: CASSLAGTGVVGKLFF. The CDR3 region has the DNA TGTGCCAGCAGCTTGGCCGGGACAGGGGTTGTTGGAAAACTGTTTTTT.